This T cell receptor beta chain was recorded in a study of cytomegalovirus exposure and HLA in healthy donors. Study-level points and caveats: Most of the TCR beta V segments (in an earlier analysis) were productive either about 87% or about 30% of the time.

V shed 2 bases and J shed 8 bases, with 8 bases lying between them. This CDR3 comprises 12 residues. Germline V gives CDR1 SGHNT, CDR2 YYREEE (reference sequence). Worth noting for this clone: The antigen remains undetermined.

A multiplex PCR was run with 60 Vbeta primers and 13 Jbeta primers. Assay used: immunoSEQ multiplex PCR; TCRdb lists only in-frame clones, some missing. This sample carries 150,000 to 200,000 clones, roughly 68% of them seen once, and the ten largest clones take less than 11%. Input material: PBMCs. The sequence was collected from a man aged 25 to 45 in good health and CMV-seropositive. The chain is built from TRBV5-4 and TRBJ2-1; the D gene is possibly TRBD1 (5 bases). Here the CDR3 reads CASSLLGDEQFF. As DNA, the CDR3 is TGTGCCAGCAGCTTATTAGGGGATGAGCAGTTCTTC.